This T cell receptor (beta chain) was observed in a study of blood T cells in healthy people across ages. This clonotype was seen a handful of times. Its antigen remains unknown. Study-level points and caveats: Correlation between TCR beta diversity and naive T cell percentage was strong.

Sample-barcoded 5' priming and a J-beta primer mix drove a second PCR of roughly 6 to 12 cycles. A template-switch adaptor with 12 random nucleotides tagged each cDNA molecule. TCRdb ran MiXCR on the 5' RACE reads and lists one entry per CDR3 protein. The sample includes about 730,000 distinct CDR3 sequences, around 40% of them seen just once. Individuals who donated were healthy Caucasians from Russia aged 6 to 90. Total RNA amounts of at least 6 micrograms were extracted per sample. The sample taken for sequencing was blood. This receptor was obtained from a woman aged 60 to 75 in good health.

The CDR3 nucleotides read TGTGCCAGCAGCAGACAGGGGATCGAAGAGACCCAGTACTTC. This translates into CASSRQGIEETQYF. The chain carries TRBV12-3 or TRBV12-4 and TRBJ2-5; 8 bases agree with TRBD1. The junction had 6 bases not matched to a gene; V was cut back by 6 bases and J by 3 bases. The CDR3 runs to 14 residues.